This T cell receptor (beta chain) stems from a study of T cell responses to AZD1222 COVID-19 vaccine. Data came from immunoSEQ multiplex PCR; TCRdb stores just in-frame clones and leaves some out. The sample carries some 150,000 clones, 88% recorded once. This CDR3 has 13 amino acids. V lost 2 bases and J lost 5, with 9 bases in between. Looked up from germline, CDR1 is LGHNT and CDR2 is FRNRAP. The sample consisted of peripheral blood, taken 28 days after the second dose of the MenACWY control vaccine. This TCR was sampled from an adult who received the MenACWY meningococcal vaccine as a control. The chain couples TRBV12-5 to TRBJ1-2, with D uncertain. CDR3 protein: CASGLRGGYGYTF. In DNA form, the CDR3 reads TGTGCTAGTGGTTTGCGAGGAGGATATGGCTACACCTTC.